This TCR beta chain derives from a study of blood T cell repertoires in COVID-19. Study as a whole: Acute-phase and convalescent COVID-19 samples originated in the United States, Italy and Spain. T cells, B-cell-depleted T cells, or PBMCs provided the cDNA or gDNA that served as material.

Original handling: Scientists estimated how many nucleated cells there were by amplifying reference gene primers. Using immunoSEQ multiplex PCR, the repertoire was profiled, and TCRdb retains in-frame clones only, with some absent. V and J calls and clone size are given by that table; D and trimming were obtained from the DNA. The table lists 50,000 to 65,000 clones, 80% to 90% of them singletons. V lost 6 bases, J lost 2 bases, and 11 bases lay in between. The germline V gene has CDR1 KGHSH and CDR2 LQKENI. The CDR3 covers 14 residues. The receptor comes from a human donor in a cohort sampled during active COVID-19. The V call is TRBV18, the J call TRBJ1-5, with D possibly TRBD1 on 5 matching bases. Sequenced material: peripheral blood. The CDR3 reads CASSPAGGNQPQHF. DNA of the CDR3: TGTGCCAGCTCTCCGGCGGGGGGCAATCAGCCCCAGCATTTT. Based on the CDR3 plus reference TRBV18 and TRBJ1-5, the full variable domain is NAGVMQNPRHLVRRRGQEARLRCSPMKGHSHVYWYRQLPEEGLKFMVYLQKENIIDESGMPKERFSAEFPKEGPSILRIQQVVRGDSAAYFCASSPAGGNQPQHFGDGTRLSIL.